A single sample is the source of the 11 T cell receptor beta chains below, sequenced in a study of a mutant IDH1 vaccine in newly diagnosed glioma. These receptors' antigens are unknown. Only in-frame clones appear in the TCRdb table, and some are missing; sequencing was by immunoSEQ multiplex PCR. This sample yields about 53,000 clones, of which less than 85% are seen a single time; 3.1% belongs to the top ten. Time point here: week 5, during vaccination. Mutant IDH1 20-mer peptide, at 300 ug, made up each vaccine dose, with topical imiquimod. The sequenced sample was PBMCs, obtained from a glioma patient whose treatment included an IDH1 peptide vaccine. These receptors all stem from a young woman with glioma. Some clones in this sample may be carry-over from other donors' samples.

The rearrangement links TRBV30 to TRBJ2-2; D uncertain. The CDR3 has 14 residues. Germline V CDR1 and CDR2: GTSNPN, SVGIG (reference sequence). The V gene lost 3 bases and the J gene lost 2 bases, with 10 bases spanning the gap. The chain's CDR3 is CAWSGGINTGELFF. The CDR3 DNA reads TGTGCCTGGAGCGGTGGGATCAACACCGGGGAGCTGTTTTTT. Complete variable domain (other parts from reference TRBV30 and TRBJ2-2): SQTIHQWPATLVQPVGSPLSLECTVEGTSNPNLYWYRQAAGRGLQLLFYSVGIGQISSEVPQNLSASRPQDRQFILSSKKLLLSDSGFYLCAWSGGINTGELFFGEGSRLTVL.

This chain joins TRBV10-3 and TRBJ2-5; D assignment may be TRBD1 or TRBD2 (6 bases each). V lost 4 bases and J lost 1, with 10 bases in between. The germline V gene has CDR1 ENHRY and CDR2 SYGVKD. The CDR3 runs to 14 residues. This CDR3 is CAISGSGAQETQYF. DNA for the CDR3: TGTGCCATCAGTGGGTCGGGGGCCCAAGAGACCCAGTACTTC.

The chain has TRBV7-2 and TRBJ1-1; 7 bases fit TRBD1. CDR1 is SGHTA, CDR2 FQGNSA, per germline. Trimming took 5 bases from V and 3 from J; bases not matched to a gene: 6. The CDR3 extends over 14 amino acids. CDR3 DNA sequence: TGTGCCAGCAGCCAACAGGGGTATGACACTGAAGCTTTCTTT. As protein: CASSQQGYDTEAFF.

V gene TRBV5-1 combines with J gene TRBJ1-5; 7 bases line up with TRBD1. Per the germline V gene, CDR1 is SGHRS and CDR2 is YFSETQ. The CDR3 is made up of 15 amino acids. After removal of 0 bases from V and 2 bases from J, the junction contained 2 bases not matched to a gene. CDR3 sequence reads: CASSLGDRGNQPQHF. In DNA, the CDR3 is TGCGCCAGCAGCTTGGGAGACAGGGGCAATCAGCCCCAGCATTTT.

Only one count was recorded for this clone. The chain carries TRBV7-6 and TRBJ2-7; D unresolved. Germline V gene sequence: CDR1 SGHVS, CDR2 FNYEAQ. V dropped 1 base and J dropped 7 bases, with 5 bases sitting between them. This CDR3 has 11 amino acids. The CDR3 DNA sequence: TGTGCCAGCAGCTTAGGTCCAGAGCAGTACTTC. It yields the protein CASSLGPEQYF.

The chain recombines TRBV7-6 with TRBJ2-1, with 7 nucleotides matching TRBD1. Trimming removed 1 base from V and 4 bases from J; junction bases left unmatched: 4. Germline V gives CDR1 SGHVS, CDR2 FNYEAQ. The CDR3 is made up of 15 amino acids. In DNA, the CDR3 is TGTGCCAGCAGCTTAGAGGGGGCGAGTTACAATGAGCAGTTCTTC. The encoded protein is CASSLEGASYNEQFF.

The chain has TRBV5-4 and TRBJ2-1, with no clear D. Germline V lookup: CDR1 SGHNT, CDR2 YYREEE (reference sequence). The length of the CDR3 is 15 residues. The ends were cut back, 0 bases at V and 10 bases at J, with 17 bases in the middle. The CDR3 region has the DNA TGTGCCAGCAGCTTGGGACCCCCTAGGGATGGAGAGCAGTTCTTC. This gives the protein CASSLGPPRDGEQFF.

The CDR3 DNA reads as TGTGCCAGCAGCTCACAGGGGAACACCATATATTTT. Amino acid sequence: CASSSQGNTIYF. The rearrangement links TRBV7-9 to TRBJ1-3; 7 bases map to TRBD1. The CDR3 is 12 amino acids. The V gene's germline CDR1 is SEHNR and CDR2 FQNEAQ (reference sequence). Trimming cost V 4 bases and J 7 bases; bases outside gene matches: 1.

The J gene is TRBJ1-1, the V gene TRBV6-5, with D maybe TRBD1 (6 bases). Trimming cost V 4 bases and J 6 bases, with 12 bases left between them. The CDR3 consists of 13 residues. Germline CDR1 reads MNHEY; CDR2 reads SVGAGI. Here the CDR3 DNA reads TGTGCCAGCAGTTTCGGACAGTCCGCTGAAGCTTTCTTT. Its protein is CASSFGQSAEAFF.

The chain couples TRBV14 to TRBJ2-7; a weak D match, TRBD1 (6 bases). This CDR3 comprises 15 residues. CDR1 is SGHDN, CDR2 FVKESK, per germline. The germline V and J ends were trimmed by 1 base and 6 bases, with 16 bases remaining between them. CDR3 nucleotides: TGTGCCAGCAGCCAAGTTGGGGGCCTTGTTTCCGAGCAGTACTTC. Residues: CASSQVGGLVSEQYF.

Only one count was recorded for this clone. The chain has TRBV25-1 and TRBJ1-2; D is unclear. This CDR3 has 12 residues. Germline CDR1 and CDR2: MGHDK and SYGVNS. V was clipped by 6 bases and J by 6 bases, with 11 bases between them. The CDR3 loop is CASREGRDGYTF. The DNA for the CDR3 is TGTGCCAGCAGGGAAGGTAGAGATGGCTACACCTTC.